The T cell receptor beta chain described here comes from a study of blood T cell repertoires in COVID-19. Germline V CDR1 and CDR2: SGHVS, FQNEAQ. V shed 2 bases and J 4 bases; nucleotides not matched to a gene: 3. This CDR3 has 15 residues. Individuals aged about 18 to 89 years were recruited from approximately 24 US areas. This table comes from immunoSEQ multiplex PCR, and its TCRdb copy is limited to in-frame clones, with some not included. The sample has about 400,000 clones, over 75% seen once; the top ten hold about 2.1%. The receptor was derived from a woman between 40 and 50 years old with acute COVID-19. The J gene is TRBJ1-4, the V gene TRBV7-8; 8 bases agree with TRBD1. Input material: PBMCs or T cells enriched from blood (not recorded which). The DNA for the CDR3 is TGTGCCAGCAGCTTACAGGGGGCGTATAATGAAAAACTGTTTTTT. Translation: CASSLQGAYNEKLFF.